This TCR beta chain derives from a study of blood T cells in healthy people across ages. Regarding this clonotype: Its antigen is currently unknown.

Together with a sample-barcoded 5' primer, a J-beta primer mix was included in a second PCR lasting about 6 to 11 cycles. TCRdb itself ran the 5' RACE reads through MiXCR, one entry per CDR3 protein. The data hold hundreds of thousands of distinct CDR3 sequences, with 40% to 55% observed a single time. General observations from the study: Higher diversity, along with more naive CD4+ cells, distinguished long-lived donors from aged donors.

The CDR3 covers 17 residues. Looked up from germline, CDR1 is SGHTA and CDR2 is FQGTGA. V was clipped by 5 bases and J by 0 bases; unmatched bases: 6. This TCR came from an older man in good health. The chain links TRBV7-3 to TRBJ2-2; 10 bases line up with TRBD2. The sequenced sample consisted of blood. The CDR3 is CASSPQAGGPNTGELFF. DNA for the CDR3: TGTGCCAGCAGCCCTCAAGCGGGAGGGCCGAACACCGGGGAGCTGTTTTTT.